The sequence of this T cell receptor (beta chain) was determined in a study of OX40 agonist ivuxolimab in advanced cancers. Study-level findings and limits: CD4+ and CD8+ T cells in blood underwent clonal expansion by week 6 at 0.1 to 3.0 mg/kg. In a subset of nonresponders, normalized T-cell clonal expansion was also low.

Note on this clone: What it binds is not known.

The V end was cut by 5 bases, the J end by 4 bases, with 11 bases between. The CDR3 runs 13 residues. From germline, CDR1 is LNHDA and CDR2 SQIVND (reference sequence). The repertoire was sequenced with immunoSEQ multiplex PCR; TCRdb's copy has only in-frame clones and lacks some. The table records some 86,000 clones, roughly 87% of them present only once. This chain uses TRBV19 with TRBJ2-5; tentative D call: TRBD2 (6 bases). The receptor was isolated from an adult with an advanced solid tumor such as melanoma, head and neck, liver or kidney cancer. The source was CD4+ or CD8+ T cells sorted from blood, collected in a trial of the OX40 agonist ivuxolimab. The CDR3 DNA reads TGTGCCAGTAGTGTCGGGACTCCAGAGACCCAGTACTTC. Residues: CASSVGTPETQYF.